The text below deals with one TCR beta chain. Its antigen remains unidentified. The sample comes from a study of T cell responses to AZD1222 COVID-19 vaccine. Only in-frame clones appear in the TCRdb table, and some are missing; sequencing was by immunoSEQ multiplex PCR. The table records roughly 180,000 clones, 90% to 95% of them present only once. Deletions cut 0 bases from V and 3 bases from J, with 14 bases between. CDR3 length equals 16 residues. Germline CDR1 LGHDT, CDR2 YNNKEL (reference sequence). Study outcomes and limitations: Just 5 to 7 people given AZD1222 tested seropositive at baseline. White British donors predominated, females outnumbered males, and clonal diversity was possibly underestimated. Within unmutated variant regions lay the reported targets of nearly half of spike-specific TCRs. Researchers report vaccine-associated CD4 TCRs spanning spike, with dominance at 160-218 and 743-854.

The sequences come from peripheral blood, collected 28 days after the second dose of the MenACWY control vaccine. V and J are TRBV3-1 (or the pseudogene TRBV3-2) and TRBJ1-2, with D unresolved. The source of this sequence is an adult who received the MenACWY meningococcal vaccine as a control. The CDR3 DNA follows: TGTGCCAGCAGCCAAGACCTAAACGGGGTTTACTATGGCTACACCTTC. Protein sequence: CASSQDLNGVYYGYTF.